Listed below are T cell receptor beta chains from one sample, sequenced in a study of cytomegalovirus exposure and HLA in healthy donors. Sequencing was performed with immunoSEQ multiplex PCR; in TCRdb, only in-frame clones are kept and a portion is missing. The table includes around 130,000 clones, 65% to 80% detected once. The sample was PBMCs. These receptors were collected from a woman between 18 and 29 years old in good health and CMV-seronegative. Each CDR3 is given with its conserved first and last residue. A D gene is named only where the DNA matches it firmly. Rows give clone size only sometimes, using once, few, many, or a class for an expanded clone.

V	size	J	D	DNA	CDR3
TRBV7-9	NA	TRBJ2-2	TRBD2	TGTGCCAGCAGCTTAGTCTTCCTAGCGGGATCGAACACCGGGGAGCTGTTTTTT	CASSLVFLAGSNTGELFF
TRBV5-1	NA	TRBJ2-7	TRBD2	TGCGCCAGCAGCTTGGTACTAGCGGGAGGTACCCACGAGCAGTACTTC	CASSLVLAGGTHEQYF
TRBV4-1	NA	TRBJ1-2	TRBD1	TGCGCCAGCAGCCAAGAACCAGGGGGCTCCAATGGCTACACCTTC	CASSQEPGGSNGYTF
TRBV6-5	NA	TRBJ1-2	NA	TGTGCCAGCAGTTACGGTACAACTAACTATGGCTACACCTTC	CASSYGTTNYGYTF
TRBV6-6	NA	TRBJ1-2	NA	TGTGCCAGCAGTCAGGACGGGGACTATGGCTACACCTTC	CASSQDGDYGYTF
TRBV2	NA	TRBJ2-1	TRBD2	TGTGCCAGCCAGACTAGCGGGATCCATGAGCAGTTCTTC	CASQTSGIHEQFF
TRBV6-1	NA	TRBJ1-4	NA	TGTGCCAGCAGTGCCGTAGCTAATGAAAAACTGTTTTTT	CASSAVANEKLFF
TRBV5-1	NA	TRBJ1-1	NA	TGCGCCAGCAGCGTCACTCTCCCCGACACTGAAGCTTTCTTT	CASSVTLPDTEAFF
TRBV30	NA	TRBJ1-4	NA	TGTGCCTGGAGGAGAGCAGGGGTTGCAACTAATGAAAAACTGTTTTTT	CAWRRAGVATNEKLFF
TRBV2	NA	TRBJ2-7	TRBD1	TGTGCCAGCAGTCGACAGGGGGCCCACGAGCAGTACTTC	CASSRQGAHEQYF
TRBV5-4	NA	TRBJ2-7	TRBD1	TGTGCCAGCAGCTTGCGGGACAGGGTGAGCTACGAGCAGTACTTC	CASSLRDRVSYEQYF
TRBV10-2	NA	TRBJ1-5	TRBD1	TGCGCCAGCACTGCCGGGACAGGTGGAACGGGGAGCAATCAGCCCCAGCATTTT	CASTAGTGGTGSNQPQHF
TRBV9	NA	TRBJ2-3	NA	TGTGCCAGCAGCGCGTACCGGACAGCTAGCACAGATACGCAGTATTTT	CASSAYRTASTDTQYF
TRBV5-6	NA	TRBJ2-1	NA	TGTGCCAGCAGCTCCCTTGGGGAGCTGGGTTACAATGAGCAGTTCTTC	CASSSLGELGYNEQFF
TRBV10-1	NA	TRBJ2-1	TRBD2	TGCGCCAGCAGTGAGCCTAGCGGGAGCCACAATGAGCAGTTCTTC	CASSEPSGSHNEQFF
TRBV5-4	NA	TRBJ1-5	NA	TGTGCCAGCAGCTATGGAGGAGGTAGCAATCAGCCCCAGCATTTT	CASSYGGGSNQPQHF
TRBV30	NA	TRBJ2-3	NA	TGTGCCTGGAGCGCACTAGGCGTTAGCACAGATACGCAGTATTTT	CAWSALGVSTDTQYF
TRBV5-1	NA	TRBJ1-4	NA	TGCGCCAGCAGCTTCCTTTCGACAGTCGCTAATGAAAAACTGTTTTTT	CASSFLSTVANEKLFF
TRBV18	NA	TRBJ2-7	TRBD1	TGTGCCAGCTCACCACTTTCCGGGACAGGGTTGGGCGAGCAGTACTTC	CASSPLSGTGLGEQYF
TRBV4-1	NA	TRBJ2-2	TRBD2	TGCGTCAGCAGCCTCCCTAGCGGGAGGTCGTACACCGGGGAGCTGTTTTTT	CVSSLPSGRSYTGELFF
TRBV30	NA	TRBJ2-7	NA	TGTGCCTGGAGTGAGCCGGGGGTCTCCTACGAGCAGTACTTC	CAWSEPGVSYEQYF
TRBV9	NA	TRBJ2-7	TRBD1	TGTGCCAGCAGCGTGACAGGGTCATCCTCCTACGAGCAGTACTTC	CASSVTGSSSYEQYF
TRBV9	NA	TRBJ2-7	TRBD2	TGTGCCAGCAGCCCCGGACTAGCGGGAGGAAGCTCCTACGAGCAGTACTTC	CASSPGLAGGSSYEQYF
TRBV4-1	NA	TRBJ2-2	NA	TGCGCCAGCAGCCAGGACGACAGTTTCGGCGGGGAGCTGTTTTTT	CASSQDDSFGGELFF
TRBV18	NA	TRBJ1-5	TRBD1	TGTGCCAGCTCGTTTACAGGGGGCCTTGGCAATCAGCCCCAGCATTTT	CASSFTGGLGNQPQHF
TRBV13	NA	TRBJ2-7	TRBD1	TGTGCCAGCAGCAACAGCCGGACAGGGTCCTACGAGCAGTACTTC	CASSNSRTGSYEQYF
TRBV15	NA	TRBJ2-5	NA	TGTGCCACCAGCAGATGGGATCAGGGGCTGGAGACCCAGTACTTC	CATSRWDQGLETQYF
TRBV6-6	NA	TRBJ2-1	TRBD1	TGTGCCACGGAACGGGACAGGTATAATGAGCAGTTCTTC	CATERDRYNEQFF
TRBV23-1	NA	TRBJ2-5	NA	TGCGCCAGCAGTCAATCGAAAGAGTTCCAAGAGACCCAGTACTTC	CASSQSKEFQETQYF
TRBV5-1	NA	TRBJ1-2	TRBD1	TGCGCCAGCAGCCTCTCAAGAGGACAGGGGAGCTACACCTTC	CASSLSRGQGSYTF
TRBV5-1	few	TRBJ1-4	NA	TGCGCCAGCAGCCCCACAGGAGGGTTGAATGAAAAACTGTTTTTT	CASSPTGGLNEKLFF
TRBV29-1	NA	TRBJ2-4	TRBD2	TGCAGCGCCCTGGGGGGGGGAACCAAAAACATTCAGTACTTC	CSALGGGTKNIQYF
TRBV20-1	once	TRBJ1-5	NA	TGCAGGGAGGGGAATCAGCCCCAGCATTTT	CREGNQPQHF
TRBV7-9	NA	TRBJ2-2	TRBD2	TGTGCCAGCAGCTTTGCGACTAGCGGGAGCGGGGAGCTGTTTTTT	CASSFATSGSGELFF
TRBV5-6	NA	TRBJ2-3	TRBD2	TGTGCCAGCAGCTTGGTTGTGGGACTAGCGGGAGGGAAGGCAGATACGCAGTATTTT	CASSLVVGLAGGKADTQYF
TRBV27	NA	TRBJ1-2	NA	TGTGCCAGCAGTTTAAGCAGCGGCGGGAATAACTATGGCTACACCTTC	CASSLSSGGNNYGYTF
TRBV15	once	TRBJ2-1	TRBD1	TGTGCCACCAGCAGAGATCTCTCGTCGACCGGGACAGGGGTAGGTAATGAGCAGTTCTTC	CATSRDLSSTGTGVGNEQFF
TRBV29-1	NA	TRBJ2-7	TRBD1	TGCAGCGTTCGGGACAGGAGTTACGAGCAGTACTTC	CSVRDRSYEQYF
TRBV5-1	NA	TRBJ2-1	TRBD2	TGCGCCAGCAGCTTGGGACTAGCGGCTTACAATGAGCAGTTCTTC	CASSLGLAAYNEQFF
TRBV10-3	NA	TRBJ2-1	NA	TGTGCCATCAGCCCTGGAGCGGCCTACAATGAGCAGTTCTTC	CAISPGAAYNEQFF
TRBV5-1	NA	TRBJ2-3	NA	TGCGCCAGCCGAAGGGCGGGGACAGATACGCAGTATTTT	CASRRAGTDTQYF
TRBV10-1	NA	TRBJ2-7	TRBD2	TGCGCCAGCAGCCAAGGACTAGCGGCCCCCTACGAGCAGTACTTC	CASSQGLAAPYEQYF
TRBV19	NA	TRBJ1-2	TRBD1	TGTGCCAGTAGTTCCGGACAGGCGTTTTTGTATGGCTACACCTTC	CASSSGQAFLYGYTF
TRBV19	once	TRBJ2-3	TRBD2	TGTGCCAGTAGTCCACTAGCGGGAGTTGGAGATACGCAGTATTTT	CASSPLAGVGDTQYF
TRBV5-1	NA	TRBJ1-2	NA	TGCGCCAGCAGCTACGGGACTGAGTATGGCTACACCTTC	CASSYGTEYGYTF
TRBV5-6	NA	TRBJ1-4	NA	TGTGCCAGCAGCCGCCGCCTCGGTTTCAATGAAAAACTGTTTTTT	CASSRRLGFNEKLFF
TRBV6-6	once	TRBJ1-5	NA	TGTGCCAGCAGTTACCCAATTACAGGATCAAATCAGCCCCAGCATTTT	CASSYPITGSNQPQHF
TRBV19	NA	TRBJ1-1	TRBD1	TGTGCCAGTACTCCGGACGGGACAGGGGTCTTTAACACTGAAGCTTTCTTT	CASTPDGTGVFNTEAFF
TRBV7-2	NA	TRBJ2-7	TRBD2	TGTGCCAGCAGCTTAAGCGGGAGGATCTACGAGCAGTACTTC	CASSLSGRIYEQYF
TRBV18	NA	TRBJ2-7	NA	TGTGCCAGCTCACCACCGCCAAGGGGATCCTACGAGCAGTACTTC	CASSPPPRGSYEQYF
TRBV29-1	few	TRBJ2-7	NA	TGCAGCGCGCAGGAGGAGGGGATCTACGAGCAGTACTTC	CSAQEEGIYEQYF
TRBV27	NA	TRBJ1-1	NA	TGTGCCAGCAGCTGGCAGGTGAACACTGAAGCTTTCTTT	CASSWQVNTEAFF